This T cell receptor (beta chain) was documented in a study of identical twins. Overall study results and limits: In drawing conclusions, the study used cross-sectional statistical analysis and did not follow the same donors.

TCRdb used MiXCR to reprocess the 5' RACE reads, holding one entry per CDR3 protein. The top ten clones hold about 12% of a sample with under 900,000 distinct CDR3 sequences, about 20% of them seen once. There were only healthy Caucasians among the donors. Germline values: CDR1 SEHNR, CDR2 FQNEAQ (reference sequence). There are 14 residues in the CDR3. Unmatched junction bases numbered 5, after V lost 10 bases and J lost 0 bases. This clonotype was seen more than once but under ten times. Its cognate antigen is unknown. These same records also appear under a second study, on T cells expressing NK-cell markers.

The clonotype originates from a woman between 18 and 29 years old in good health. Sequencing was done on a sample of PBMCs. The chain couples TRBV7-9 to TRBJ2-2; 7 bases line up with TRBD2. CDR3 sequence: CANEGLTNTGELFF. CDR3 in DNA: TGTGCCAACGAGGGACTAACGAACACCGGGGAGCTGTTTTTT.